This T cell receptor (beta chain) was identified in a study of T cell clonality in common variable immunodeficiency. Study-wide results and limits: CVID patient heterogeneity limited repertoire-clinical complication correlations. Fewer TCRbeta clones were shared among CVID subjects than controls. T cell subpopulation sequencing would be needed to explain CVID clonality.

Equal genomic DNA amounts from CVID and control samples were sequenced. Method: immunoSEQ multiplex PCR; TCRdb's copy keeps in-frame clones and lacks some. The sample gives 50,000 to 55,000 clones, none seen only once, and the top ten clones hold roughly 2%. CDR1 and CDR2 from the germline V gene are DFQATT and SNEGSKA (reference sequence). This CDR3 region has 12 residues. The V end was cut by 5 bases, the J end by 3 bases, with 10 bases between. This clone has a count of ten or more. Its antigen is still unknown. The read ends 3 residues shy of where the CDR3 ends; the end is completed using the germline J gene.

This sequence joins TRBV20-1 and TRBJ1-1; maybe TRBD1 (6 bases). What was sequenced was peripheral blood mononuclear cells. The clonotype was recovered from a person between 18 and 70 years old in good health. The sequenced CDR3 bases are TGCAGTGCTTACAGGGCGGACACTGAA. It encodes CSAYRADTE. The whole CDR3 sequence reads CSAYRADTEAFF.